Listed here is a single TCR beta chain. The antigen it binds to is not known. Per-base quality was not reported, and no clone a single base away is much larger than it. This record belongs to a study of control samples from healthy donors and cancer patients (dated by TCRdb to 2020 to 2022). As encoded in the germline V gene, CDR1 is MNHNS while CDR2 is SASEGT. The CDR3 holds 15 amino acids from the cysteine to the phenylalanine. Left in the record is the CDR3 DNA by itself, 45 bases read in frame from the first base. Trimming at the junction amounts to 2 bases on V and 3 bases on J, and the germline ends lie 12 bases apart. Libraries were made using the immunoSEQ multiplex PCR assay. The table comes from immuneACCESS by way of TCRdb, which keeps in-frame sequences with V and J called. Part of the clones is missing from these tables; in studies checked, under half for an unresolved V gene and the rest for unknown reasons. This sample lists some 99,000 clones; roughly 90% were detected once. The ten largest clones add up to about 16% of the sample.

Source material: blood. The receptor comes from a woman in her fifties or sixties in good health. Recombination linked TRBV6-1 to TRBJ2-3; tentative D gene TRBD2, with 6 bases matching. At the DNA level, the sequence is TGTGCCAGCAGTGAACCCACTCGGGGGACAGATACGCAGTATTTT. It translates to CASSEPTRGTDTQYF.